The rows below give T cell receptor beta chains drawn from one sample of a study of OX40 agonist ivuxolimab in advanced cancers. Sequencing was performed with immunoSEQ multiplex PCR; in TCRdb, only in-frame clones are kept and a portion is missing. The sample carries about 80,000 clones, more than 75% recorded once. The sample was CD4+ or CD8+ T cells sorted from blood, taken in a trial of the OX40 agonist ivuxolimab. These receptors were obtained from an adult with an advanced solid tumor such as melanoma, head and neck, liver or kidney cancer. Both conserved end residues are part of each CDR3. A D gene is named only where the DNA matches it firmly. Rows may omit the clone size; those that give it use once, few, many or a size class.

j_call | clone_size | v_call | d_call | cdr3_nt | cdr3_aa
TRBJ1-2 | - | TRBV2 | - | TGTGCCAGCCTCTCGGGGACTCTGGGTGGCTACACCTTC | CASLSGTLGGYTF
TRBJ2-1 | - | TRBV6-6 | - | TGTGCCACCAGGGACAATGAGCAGTTCTTC | CATRDNEQFF
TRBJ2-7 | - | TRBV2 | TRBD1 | TGTGCCAGATCCTCTGACAGGGTTTCAGTCGAGCAGTACTTC | CARSSDRVSVEQYF
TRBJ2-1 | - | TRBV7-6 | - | TGTGCCAGCAGCTTAGGAGTAGTGGGGGGACTGTACAATGAGCAGTTCTTC | CASSLGVVGGLYNEQFF
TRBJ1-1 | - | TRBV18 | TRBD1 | TGTGCCAGCTCACCCTCGGGACAGGAGAACACTGAAGCTTTCTTT | CASSPSGQENTEAFF
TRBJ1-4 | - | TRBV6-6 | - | TGTGCCAGCAGTTATAAGGAAAAACTGTTTTTT | CASSYKEKLFF
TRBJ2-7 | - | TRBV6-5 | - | TGTGCCAGCAGTTACCCAGGGACCTACGAGCAGTACTTC | CASSYPGTYEQYF
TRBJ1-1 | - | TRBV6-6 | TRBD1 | TGTGCCAGCAGCCTCCTGGGACAGGACACTGAAGCTTTCTTT | CASSLLGQDTEAFF
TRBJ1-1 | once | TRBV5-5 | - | TGTGCCAGCAGTTCCCTATATGGGGCGACTGAAGCTTTCTTT | CASSSLYGATEAFF
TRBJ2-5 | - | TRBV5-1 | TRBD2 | TGCGCCAGCAGCTCCTCCCGAGGTGGGGAGGGAGAAGAGACCCAGTACTTC | CASSSSRGGEGEETQYF
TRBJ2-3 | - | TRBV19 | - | TGTGCCAGTAGTTTGTCCTCCACAGATACGCAGTATTTT | CASSLSSTDTQYF
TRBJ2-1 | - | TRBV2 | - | TGTGCCAGCAGTGAAACTTCACCCTACAATGAGCAGTTCTTC | CASSETSPYNEQFF
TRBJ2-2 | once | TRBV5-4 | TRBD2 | TGTGCCAGCAGCTCCGGGACTAGTGGTACCGGGGAGCTGTTTTTT | CASSSGTSGTGELFF
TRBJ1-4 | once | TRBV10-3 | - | TGTGCCACCTCCTCGGGGGGCCGTGAAAAACTGTTTTTT | CATSSGGREKLFF
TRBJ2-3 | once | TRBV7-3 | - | TGTGCCAGCAGCTTAGGAGGGGCCTCCGCGGATACGCAGTATTTT | CASSLGGASADTQYF
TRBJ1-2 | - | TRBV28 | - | TGTGCCAGCAGTGGGGGAGGGGGGACCGATGGCTACACCTTC | CASSGGGGTDGYTF
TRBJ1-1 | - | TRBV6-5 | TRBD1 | TGTGCCAGCAGTCTCGGACAGGGAGAAGCTTTCTTT | CASSLGQGEAFF
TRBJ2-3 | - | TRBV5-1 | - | TGCGCCAGCAGGGCGGTTGGGGATAGCACAGATACGCAGTATTTT | CASRAVGDSTDTQYF
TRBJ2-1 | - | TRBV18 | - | TGTGCCAGCTCACCCGGCAGCAATGAGCAGTTCTTC | CASSPGSNEQFF
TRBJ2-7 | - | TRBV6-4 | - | TGTGCCAGCAGCCGGTTCTACGAGCAGTACTTC | CASSRFYEQYF
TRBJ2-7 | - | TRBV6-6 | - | TGTGCCAGCAGCTCCCCCCCCTCGCGGTACGAGCAGTACTTC | CASSSPPSRYEQYF
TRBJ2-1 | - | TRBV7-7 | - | TGTGCCAGCAGCTTAGAATGGAGTGGGGCGCCTCCAGTCCACAATGAGCAGTTCTTC | CASSLEWSGAPPVHNEQFF
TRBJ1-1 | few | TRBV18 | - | TGTGCCAGCTCACCAAGCGGGGACACTGAAGCTTTCTTT | CASSPSGDTEAFF
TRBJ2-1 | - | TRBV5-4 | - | TGTGCCAGCAGCTTGGCCTCCTACAATGAGCAGTTCTTC | CASSLASYNEQFF
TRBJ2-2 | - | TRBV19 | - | TGTGCCAGTAGTATTACACCGGGCACCGGGGAGCTGTTTTTT | CASSITPGTGELFF
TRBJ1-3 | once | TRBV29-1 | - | TGCAGCGTTGTGGGGAGCTCTGGAAACACCATATATTTT | CSVVGSSGNTIYF
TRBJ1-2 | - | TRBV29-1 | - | TGCAGCGTCTCAACGACACCTTATGGCCACACCTTC | CSVSTTPYGHTF
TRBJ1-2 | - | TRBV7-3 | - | TGTGCCAGCAGCGCGCGGACAGACTATGGCTACACCTTC | CASSARTDYGYTF
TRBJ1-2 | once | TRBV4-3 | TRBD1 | TGCGCCAGCAGCCAAGCTCCGGACAGGGATGGCGGCTACACCTTC | CASSQAPDRDGGYTF
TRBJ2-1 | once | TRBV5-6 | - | TGTGCCAGCGTAGGGGGGGCCACCTACAATGAGCAGTTCTTC | CASVGGATYNEQFF
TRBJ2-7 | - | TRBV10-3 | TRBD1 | TGTGCCATCAGCCGGACAGGGGGCGCACCCTACGAGCAGTACTTC | CAISRTGGAPYEQYF
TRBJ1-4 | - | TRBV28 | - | TGTGCCAGCAGTTTATCGGGCAGTGGAGCTGAAAAACTGTTTTTT | CASSLSGSGAEKLFF
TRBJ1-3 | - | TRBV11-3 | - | TGTGCCAGCAGCCCCCGGACAGCTTCTCCTGGAAACACCATATATTTT | CASSPRTASPGNTIYF
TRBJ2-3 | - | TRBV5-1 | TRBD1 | TGCGCCAGCAGCGAAGCGACAGGGTATGGCACAGATACGCAGTATTTT | CASSEATGYGTDTQYF
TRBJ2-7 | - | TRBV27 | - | TGTGCCAGCAGTTTAGGGGTGGGGGACTCCTACGAGCAGTACTTC | CASSLGVGDSYEQYF
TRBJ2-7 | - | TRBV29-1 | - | TGCAGCGTTGTAAGCAGGGGAAAGGCCTACGAGCAGTACTTC | CSVVSRGKAYEQYF
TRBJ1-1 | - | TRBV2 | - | TGTGCCAGCAGTGGTGGGCTAGGGGCTGCTTTCTTT | CASSGGLGAAFF
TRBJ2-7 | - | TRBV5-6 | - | TGTGCCAGCAGCTTGAGGGGGGGTAACTTCTACGAGCAGTACTTC | CASSLRGGNFYEQYF
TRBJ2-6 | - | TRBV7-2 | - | TGTGCCAGCAGCTTACTGACGACAGGCGGGCCCTCTGGGGCCAACGTCCTGACTTTC | CASSLLTTGGPSGANVLTF
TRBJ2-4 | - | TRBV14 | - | TGTGCCAGCAGCCCCGGAAACATTCAGTACTTC | CASSPGNIQYF
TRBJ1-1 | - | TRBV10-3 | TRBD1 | TGTGCCATCAGCCTAGAGCAGGGGGGCAAAGCTTTCTTT | CAISLEQGGKAFF
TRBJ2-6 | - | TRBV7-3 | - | TGTGCCAGCAGCGAAACCGGGACACGCTCTGGGGCCAACGTCCTGACTTTC | CASSETGTRSGANVLTF
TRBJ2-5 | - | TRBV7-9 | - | TGTGCCAGCAGCTTAGATGGGGCAGACGGGGAGACCCAGTACTTC | CASSLDGADGETQYF
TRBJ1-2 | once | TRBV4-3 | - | TGCGCCAGCAGCATGCGACGGGGTAACGGCTACACCTTC | CASSMRRGNGYTF
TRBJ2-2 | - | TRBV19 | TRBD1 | TGTGCCAGTAGAGAGAGGGGGCAAAGGAGCACCGGGGAGCTGTTTTTT | CASRERGQRSTGELFF
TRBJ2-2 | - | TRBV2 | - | TGTGCCAGCAGTACACTGAACACCGGGGAGCTGTTTTTT | CASSTLNTGELFF
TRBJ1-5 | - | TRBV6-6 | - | TGTGCCAGCAGTTACTCCAGGCCCATAGGCGGTCAGCCCCAGCATTTT | CASSYSRPIGGQPQHF